The present T cell receptor (beta chain) was sequenced within a study of T-cell memory formation after mild COVID-19. TCRdb passed the 5' RACE reads through MiXCR, listing each CDR3 protein once. The data show 150,000 or so distinct CDR3 sequences, roughly 15% seen once. The TCR sequence derives from an adult woman who had mild COVID-19 (a few samples of this study predate the infection). Cell type and time point are not known. The material sequenced was PBMCs or a T cell subset sorted from them (not recorded which).

As DNA, the CDR3 is TGTGCCAGCAGCTTAGTCGGAGGAGCCTACAATGAGCAGTTCTTC. This sequence encodes CASSLVGGAYNEQFF. The rearrangement joins TRBV7-9 to TRBJ2-1; D might be TRBD2 (5 bases). The germline V and J ends were trimmed by 1 base and 2 bases, with 9 bases remaining between them. Germline V gene sequence: CDR1 SEHNR, CDR2 FQNEAQ (reference sequence). The length of the CDR3 is 15 residues.